The source of this TCR beta chain is a study of human T cells and chemical hapten exposure. Trimming cost V 1 base and J 2 bases, with 13 bases left between them. This CDR3 region has 15 residues. Germline V CDR1 and CDR2: SGHRS, YFSETQ. TCRdb reanalysed the RACE reads using MiXCR and keeps one entry per CDR3 protein. In the table there are 150,000 to 200,000 distinct CDR3 sequences, 25% to 35% of which are singletons. This sample's time point: patch test 3, about 24 weeks after DPC sensitization. The treatment was: therapeutic diphenylcyclopropenone sensitization with weekly scalp DPC. This clonotype was detected a few times.

The chain is built from TRBV5-1 and TRBJ2-7; the D gene is possibly TRBD2 (5 bases). Source: whole blood, taken in connection with sensitization to the hapten diphenylcyclopropenone (DPC). The sequence was obtained from a woman between 18 and 29 years old with alopecia areata. Some clones in this sample may be carry-over from other donors' samples. The CDR3 coding sequence is TGCGCCAGCAGCTTGAATACCGGGAATCCCTACGAGCAGTACTTC. It specifies CASSLNTGNPYEQYF. Drawing the rest from reference TRBV5-1 and TRBJ2-7, the complete variable domain is KAGVTQTPRYLIKTRGQQVTLSCSPISGHRSVSWYQQTPGQGLQFLFEYFSETQRNKGNFPGRFSGRQFSNSRSEMNVSTLELGDSALYLCASSLNTGNPYEQYFGPGTRLTVT.